What follows describes a single T cell receptor (beta chain). Its antigen is as yet unknown. The sample originates from a study of regulatory T cells in long-lasting Graves disease. The TCR beta library used iRepertoire HTBI primers with Arm-PCR amplification of CDR3. TCRdb passed the multiplex PCR reads through MiXCR, listing each CDR3 protein once. The data contain approximately 460,000 distinct CDR3 sequences, 16% of them seen just once; the ten biggest clones take up over 8.5%. Findings and limits, study-wide: Limited samples may have lowered accuracy. Graves' patients with persistent disease showed TCR diversity lower than patients newly diagnosed.

Noted time point: newly diagnosed GD, antithyroid drugs for less than 3 months. Construction of the TCR library relied on RNA isolated from PBMCs. The germline V gene has CDR1 SGDLS and CDR2 YYNGEE. The CDR3 runs to 15 residues. V was cut by 4 bases and J by 2 bases, with 13 bases left in between. These data are also associated with another study on T cells in Graves' hyperthyroidism and ophthalmopathy.

Specimen: peripheral blood mononuclear cells (PBMCs), collected at new diagnosis, from a patient treated with antithyroid drugs. This receptor was identified in a woman in her 30s with Graves disease. The genes are TRBV9 and TRBJ1-3; D might be TRBD1 (6 bases). The CDR3 is CASSYGGAAGNTIYF. Here the CDR3 DNA reads TGTGCCAGCAGCTATGGGGGGGCCGCTGGAAACACCATATATTTT.